This T cell receptor (beta chain) derives from a study of cytomegalovirus exposure and HLA in healthy donors (dated by TCRdb to about 2017). Context from the whole study: An earlier analysis of about 530 of the donors reported under 300 Gb of sequence data and 100 million to 120 million unique TCR beta sequences obtained from roughly 180 million T cells. An early release covering some 640 HLA-typed donors comprised 250 to 350 gigabases of sequencing data and 65 million to 100 million unique TCR sequences. Of the roughly 390 genotyped donors, approximately 83% fell in the genetic ancestry cluster associated with self-reported Caucasian donors. The aim of the study was to test whether cataloging public T cell receptors could identify signatures of past pathogen exposure. The study profiled the T cell repertoires of 550 to 700 subjects by immunosequencing and related them to cytomegalovirus serostatus. In addition to the first cohort of 666 subjects, a separate validation cohort of 130 or so different subjects was used. To predict cytomegalovirus infection status, the study combined high-throughput TCR immunosequencing, statistical association of individual TCRs with disease status, and machine learning. To study patterns of TCR occurrence, a later analysis re-analyzed previously published TCR beta repertoires from 666 donors and added high-resolution HLA genotyping. Rather than drawing on any new phenotypic data, the later analysis identified candidate immune exposures from TCR beta sequences and the way those sequences occurred across donors. To decide whether each TCR beta V gene segment behaved as functional or pseudogenic, an earlier analysis of some 580 of the donors relied on high-throughput TCR beta sequencing. Donor age, sex, ethnicity and CMV serostatus were compiled together with the repertoire data. Genome-wide SNP genotypes for about 60% of the 666 donors were used in a later genetic analysis, which treated that subset as a discovery cohort. All discovery cohort repertoires had been generated using a single sequencing platform. HLA typing included class I and class II loci at four-digit resolution. The number of donors typed differed by locus, with roughly 620-630 for A, B, C, DRB1 and DQB1, 522 for DQA1, approximately 580 for DPA1, and approximately 470 for DPB1. Several DR-DQ haplotypes were treated as single units for association and clustering because of strong linkage in the cohort. Among some 410 genotyped donors of the cohort, an average of around 240,000 unique TCR beta nucleotide sequences were sequenced per donor, around 20% of them non-productive. Results the study describes overall, beyond this receptor: A later analysis found that HLA-associated TCR beta chains were more clonally expanded and had lower generation probabilities than equally common non-associated chains. A few of the identified cytomegalovirus-associated TCR beta chains were confirmed in vitro to be specific for cytomegalovirus antigens. Because some donors lacked HLA typing at each locus, the association tests relied only on the typed subset. Broadly in line with IMGT annotations, most TCR beta V segments showed up in productive rearrangements about 87% or about 30% of the time in an earlier analysis of a few hundred of the donors. A later genetic analysis associated a missense DCLRE1C variant with V-gene and J-gene trimming of TCR beta chains, and an independent cohort replicated the association. A later analysis found that TCR association rates varied across HLA loci, with DRB1 alleles showing the most associated TCRs and HLA-C alleles the fewest. For the cohort, immune exposure information was limited to CMV serostatus. Some IMGT-functional V segments, including TRBV6-2 and TRBV6-3, could not be told apart with the 87-base-pair reads, so those segments were excluded. The classifier was reported to diagnose cytomegalovirus status with high specificity and sensitivity in both the original and validation cohorts. A cluster of highly shared sequence variants was judged likely to be a technical artifact of the sequencing pipeline. Strong co-occurrence of HLA alleles, especially DR and DQ, made assigning TCR associations to individual alleles difficult. According to the authors, the approach could potentially be generalized to other disease states and immunological phenotypes. Correlated functional status among segregating V segments might be attributable to linkage disequilibrium, but an unknown experimental factor could not be ruled out. A later analysis found that most CMV-associated TCR beta chains appeared HLA-restricted, with HLA associations seemingly driven largely by CMV exposure. A further reported finding was that TCR beta sequences accurately predicted the HLA-A and HLA-B alleles for most subjects in the first cohort. The presence/absence analyses assumed that sequencing depth was roughly uniform across donors, and that assumption may not be true. Compared with the approximately 600-donor mean, donors in an Asian-associated ancestry cluster had fewer N-insertions in productive TCRs, according to a later genetic analysis. The cohort was sequenced for TCR beta chains only, and without alpha or paired-chain data the features that could be detected were limited. Specific HLA alleles were associated with roughly 17,000 TCR beta sequences at a false discovery rate of 0.05 in a later analysis. In the study, about 150 TCR beta chains were listed as associated with cytomegalovirus. Because counts were too low, more than 15 rarely observed V segments, including chromosome 9 orphons, were left out of the earlier analysis of 500 to 750 of the donors. Most TCR sequences were observed very rarely across donors, whereas some public TCRs were present in many individuals. A later analysis reported that several top co-occurrence clusters appeared linked to parvovirus B19, influenza, CMV and Epstein-Barr virus.

The cohort was made up of several hundred healthy bone marrow donors. At the time of sampling, all cohort members were nominally healthy, though unrecorded immune exposures were likely present. The donor tested CMV seronegative, placing the donor among the roughly 350 seronegative members of the cohort. A peripheral blood sample was collected from each donor, and TCR beta sequencing was performed on peripheral blood mononuclear cells. The Qiagen DNeasy Blood Extraction Kit was used to extract genomic DNA from the blood cell samples. The junction shows trimming of 5 bases on V and 3 bases on J, plus 13 bases between the germline ends. From its cysteine to its phenylalanine, the CDR3 spans 14 amino acids. CDR3 DNA only is kept here, 42 bases in frame from base 1. As encoded in the germline V gene, CDR1 is ENHRY while CDR2 is SYGVKD. To note about this clone: Its antigen is still unknown. Base qualities are not at hand, and no much larger clone is one base apart.

The method was the immunoSEQ multiplex PCR assay. The multiplex PCR relied on a mix of 60 forward primers for TCR Vbeta segments and 13 reverse primers for TCR Jbeta segments. A multiplex PCR assay on genomic DNA amplified the CDR3 region of rearranged TCR beta genes. The amplified TCR beta libraries were sequenced on the Illumina HiSeq System as 87-base-pair reads. The study's processing was this. A later analysis tallied around 80 million unique TCR beta chains across the 600 to 700 repertoires, and approximately 11 million of those chains were shared by two or more donors. A nearest-neighbor algorithm error-corrected the raw reads and collapsed the reads into unique sequences, merging closely related sequences to remove PCR and sequencing errors. V, D and J gene segments were assigned by aligning CDR3 sequences to IMGT reference sequences. For a sequence to be retained, a match of at least six nucleotides was required to both a V gene segment and a J gene segment. A rearrangement was called productive if the CDR3 had no stop codons and remained in frame with V and J, and every other rearrangement was called non-productive. CDR3 was defined by IMGT convention, running from the second conserved V-encoded cysteine to the conserved J-encoded phenylalanine. The earlier analysis of 587 of the donors excluded sequences that lacked an unambiguous match to a single V gene segment. An earlier analysis of 550 to 650 of the donors classified V segments as functional when productive rearrangements were above 56.7% and as segregating when the standard deviation between donors was above 5%. A statistical classification framework was developed to diagnose cytomegalovirus status using the catalog of TCR beta chain sequences. In a later analysis, TCR nucleotide sequences were compared against IMGT/GENE-DB human TR gene sequences so that V and J genes could be assigned. A later analysis assigned CDR3 sequences and most-parsimonious VDJ recombination scenarios with the TCRdist pipeline. In a later analysis, each TCR beta chain was defined by its CDR3 amino acid sequence together with its V-gene family, and reads lacking a unique V-gene family were excluded. A later analysis removed 550 to 650 highly shared, low-generation-probability nucleotide sequences to deal with suspected cross-contamination and a sequencing artifact. In a later analysis, a clonal expansion index for each public chain was calculated from normalized within-repertoire ranks of inferred template counts. In a later analysis, generation probabilities were computed with a VDJ recombination model fitted to out-of-frame rearrangements, and the resulting probabilities were checked against IGoR. Hypergeometric tests were used in a later analysis to score TCR-TCR, TCR-HLA and TCR-CMV co-occurrence, with a repertoire-size bias correction applied to the TCR pairs. A later analysis estimated false discovery rates by permuting HLA or CMV assignments 20 times. In a later analysis, co-occurring TCRs were grouped using DBSCAN, with TCRdist sequence similarity added in when clustering inside HLA-allele-positive subsets. Co-occurrence clustering excluded repertoires with fewer than 30,000 or more than 120,000 public chains, plus five with anomalous nucleotide sharing. TCRdb limited this immuneACCESS table to in-frame rearrangements with V and J called. A share of clones is missing; checked studies link under half to unresolved V genes, and the rest is unexplained. V and J calls and clone size come straight from that table; D and trimming were deduced from the DNA. Recorded for this sample are under 150,000 clones; 75% to 85% of them occurred a single time. The ten largest clones take up 2.5% to 3% of the sample.

The chain uses TRBV10-3 and TRBJ1-2, with a tentative D gene TRBD1 over 6 matching bases. The sequence was collected from a man aged 25 to 40 in good health and CMV-seronegative. The sample taken for sequencing was PBMCs. The nucleotide sequence reads TGTGCCATCAGTAAACAGGGCTGGGACTATGGCTACACCTTC. Translated, this gives CAISKQGWDYGYTF.